This entry lists 16 T cell receptor beta chains sequenced from one sample in a study of T cell changes during pregnancy in multiple sclerosis. Repertoires were generated with immunoSEQ multiplex PCR, while TCRdb's copy carries only in-frame clones and drops some. The top ten clones hold approximately 3.5% of a sample with roughly 74,000 clones, roughly nine tenths of them seen once. The specimen comprised peripheral blood, sampled before pregnancy. The receptors stem from a female donor with multiple sclerosis, enrolled in a pregnancy study.

This clone was observed a single time. This chain uses TRBV7-9 with TRBJ2-7; 10 bases map to TRBD1. Germline trimming cut 5 bases from V and 2 bases from J; bases unmatched to any gene: 3. Germline assignment: CDR1 SEHNR and CDR2 FQNEAQ (reference sequence). CDR3 length: 14 amino acids. CDR3 nucleotides: TGTGCCAGCAGCCAGGACAGGGGGGCCTACGAGCAGTACTTC. Translated, it gives CASSQDRGAYEQYF. Full variable domain (outside the CDR3, taken from reference TRBV7-9 and TRBJ2-7): DTGVSQNPRHKITKRGQNVTFRCDPISEHNRLYWYRQTLGQGPEFLTYFQNEAQLEKSRLLSDRFSAERPKGSFSTLEIQRTEQGDSAMYLCASSQDRGAYEQYFGPGTRLTVT.

This sequence joins TRBV28 and TRBJ2-7; D might be TRBD2 (6 bases). V was clipped by 5 bases and J by 0 bases, with 14 bases between them. Germline V CDR1 and CDR2: MDHEN, SYDVKM. The CDR3 extends over 15 amino acids. The CDR3 nucleotides read TGTGCCAGCAGTGAGACGGGGGTGACCTCCTACGAGCAGTACTTC. Translating gives CASSETGVTSYEQYF. Together with reference TRBV28 and TRBJ2-7, the CDR3 gives the full variable domain: DVKVTQSSRYLVKRTGEKVFLECVQDMDHENMFWYRQDPGLGLRLIYFSYDVKMKEKGDIPEGYSVSREKKERFSLILESASTNQTSMYLCASSETGVTSYEQYFGPGTRLTVT.

The chain combines TRBV15 with TRBJ1-3, with D tentatively TRBD1 (5 bases). CDR3 length equals 16 residues. V lost 5 bases, J lost 0 bases, and 14 bases lay in between. CDR1 is LNHNV, CDR2 YYDKDF, per germline (reference sequence). CDR3 sequence reads: CATSPGDSSSGNTIYF. As DNA, the CDR3 is TGTGCCACCAGCCCGGGGGACTCAAGCTCTGGAAACACCATATATTTT. The whole variable domain, remainder taken from reference TRBV15 and TRBJ1-3, is DAMVIQNPRYQVTQFGKPVTLSCSQTLNHNVMYWYQQKSSQAPKLLFHYYDKDFNNEADTPDNFQSRRPNTSFCFLDIRSPGLGDTAMYLCATSPGDSSSGNTIYFGEGSWLTVV.

This chain joins TRBV5-8 and TRBJ2-1; 7 bases agree with TRBD2. Losses at the gene ends were 4 bases for V and 4 bases for J; bases not matched to a gene: 14. Germline V lookup: CDR1 SGHTS, CDR2 YDEGEE. This CDR3 has 17 residues. The CDR3 loop reads CASSRPWPGLRYNEQFF. The CDR3 nucleotides read TGTGCCAGCAGCCGTCCTTGGCCGGGACTAAGATACAATGAGCAGTTCTTC.

The rearrangement links TRBV11-3 to TRBJ2-2; 8 bases fit TRBD2. The CDR3 covers 14 residues. Germline lookup yields CDR1 SGHNT and CDR2 YENEEA. V lost 4 bases and J lost 7; bases outside the gene matches: 5. CDR3 in amino acids: CASSSRTSIGELFF. The CDR3 DNA reads as TGTGCCAGCAGCTCCCGGACTAGCATCGGGGAGCTGTTTTTT. Filled out from reference TRBV11-3 and TRBJ2-2, the complete variable domain reads EAGVVQSPRYKIIEKKQPVAFWCNPISGHNTLYWYLQNLGQGPELLIRYENEEAVDDSQLPKDRFSAERLKGVDSTLKIQPAELGDSAVYLCASSSRTSIGELFFGEGSRLTVL.

In DNA form, the CDR3 reads TGTGCCAGCACCCAACCGCCGGAGAATGAGCAGTTCTTC. Its translation: CASTQPPENEQFF. The V and J genes are TRBV6-5 and TRBJ2-1; D gene uncertain. Trimming pared 7 bases from V and 7 bases from J, leaving 14 bases between. Germline V CDR1 and CDR2: MNHEY, SVGAGI. The CDR3 has 13 residues.

A single count supports this clone. The gene calls are TRBV6-5 and TRBJ1-2, with TRBD1 as a possible D gene (6 bases). The CDR3 sequence is 14 residues long. Trimming removed 2 bases from V and 5 bases from J, with 12 bases in between. CDR1 is MNHEY and CDR2 is SVGAGI in the germline V gene. CDR3 nucleotide sequence: TGTGCCAGCAGTTACACGGGGGGCACGTATGGCTACACCTTC. It yields the protein CASSYTGGTYGYTF.

This chain links TRBV6-5 with TRBJ2-7, with 7 bases aligning to TRBD1. With 0 bases clipped from V and 6 bases from J, the junction kept 8 bases outside the gene matches. This CDR3 has 15 amino acids. Germline CDR1 and CDR2: MNHEY and SVGAGI. The CDR3 DNA reads TGTGCCAGCAGTTACTCACAGACAGGGCTCCCCGAGCAGTACTTC. This encodes CASSYSQTGLPEQYF.

In nucleotides, the CDR3 is TGTGCCAGCATTAAGGAGAGGGGCAATCAGCCCCAGCATTTT. Amino acids: CASIKERGNQPQHF. J is TRBJ1-5 and V is TRBV2; D is undetermined. Trimming took off 7 bases at V and 2 bases at J, with 12 bases between the two ends. Germline lookup yields CDR1 SNHLY and CDR2 FYNNEI. There are 14 residues in the CDR3.

The J gene is TRBJ2-3, the V gene TRBV2; TRBD2 agrees at 7 bases. The CDR3 has 17 amino acids. The ends lost 8 bases at V and 6 bases at J; junction bases unmatched: 20. Germline assignment: CDR1 SNHLY and CDR2 FYNNEI. CDR3 loop: CASSWAEGGSSGDTQYF. CDR3 DNA sequence: TGTGCCAGCTCATGGGCCGAGGGAGGGTCAAGTGGGGATACGCAGTATTTT.

The V gene is TRBV19, the J gene TRBJ1-4; 8 bases line up with TRBD1. CDR3 size: 14 residues. Germline assignment: CDR1 LNHDA and CDR2 SQIVND (reference sequence). With 3 bases clipped from V and 8 bases from J, the junction kept 5 bases outside the gene matches. DNA for the CDR3: TGTGCCAGTAGTATGCGGACAGGGTTCGAAAAACTGTTTTTT. It is translated as CASSMRTGFEKLFF. Based on the CDR3 plus reference TRBV19 and TRBJ1-4, the full variable domain is DGGITQSPKYLFRKEGQNVTLSCEQNLNHDAMYWYRQDPGQGLRLIYYSQIVNDFQKGDIAEGYSVSREKKESFPLTVTSAQKNPTAFYLCASSMRTGFEKLFFGSGTQLSVL.

The chain employs TRBV5-6 and TRBJ2-5; the D gene is possibly TRBD1 (5 bases). The CDR3 is made up of 14 amino acids. V was shortened by 7 bases and J by 2 bases, with 15 bases between the two germline ends. CDR1 is SGHDT, CDR2 YYEEEE, per germline. CDR3 protein: CASAWTTVQETQYF. The CDR3 nucleotides read TGTGCCAGCGCCTGGACGACAGTTCAAGAGACCCAGTACTTC. Based on the CDR3 plus reference TRBV5-6 and TRBJ2-5, the full variable domain is DAGVTQSPTHLIKTRGQQVTLRCSPKSGHDTVSWYQQALGQGPQFIFQYYEEEERQRGNFPDRFSGHQFPNYSSELNVNALLLGDSALYLCASAWTTVQETQYFGPGTRLLVL.

The CDR3 coding sequence is TGCGCCAGCAAAGTCAGTACCACAGATACGCAGTATTTT. It yields the protein CASKVSTTDTQYF. This rearrangement joins TRBV5-1 to TRBJ2-3; D uncertain. Germline V gives CDR1 SGHRS, CDR2 YFSETQ. The CDR3 spans 13 residues. Trimming removed 6 bases at V and 2 bases at J, with 10 bases between.

The V call is TRBV5-1, the J call TRBJ1-1; a possible D gene is TRBD1 (6 bases). Between the trimmed V and J ends, which lost 3 bases and 4 bases, there was a span of 22 bases. The CDR3 spans 17 residues. The V gene's germline CDR1 is SGHRS and CDR2 YFSETQ. The CDR3 DNA reads as TGCGCCAGCAGCTGGGAACCTATACAGGGTCAGGGCACTGAAGCTTTCTTT. This gives the protein CASSWEPIQGQGTEAFF.

The chain recombines TRBV19 with TRBJ1-4, with 10 bases fitting TRBD1. The CDR3 extends over 14 amino acids. Germline lookup yields CDR1 LNHDA and CDR2 SQIVND (reference sequence). The V and J ends lost 3 bases and 5 bases, in that order; junction bases with no gene match: 0. The CDR3 region has the DNA TGTGCCAGTAGTATGGACAGGGGGAATGAAAAACTGTTTTTT. Translating it yields CASSMDRGNEKLFF.

The V call is TRBV30, the J call TRBJ1-2; D remains unclear. The CDR3 extends over 11 amino acids. In germline, CDR1 is GTSNPN, CDR2 SVGIG (reference sequence). V gave up 4 bases and J gave up 7 bases, with 10 bases separating them. The CDR3 spells CAWTGSSGYTF. CDR3 nucleotide sequence: TGTGCCTGGACCGGTTCTTCTGGCTACACCTTC.